This TCR beta chain came from a study of cytomegalovirus exposure and HLA in healthy donors (dated by TCRdb to 2016 to 2017). In terms of the full investigation: In an earlier analysis of 587 of the donors, 276 Gb of sequence data and 90 million to 120 million unique TCR beta sequences from approximately 180 million T cells were reported. Approximately 300 gigabases of sequencing data and 70 million to 95 million unique TCR sequences made up an early release that covered approximately 620 HLA-typed donors. The genetic ancestry cluster associated with self-reported Caucasian donors included 80% to 90% of the roughly 390 genotyped donors. The study aimed to test whether cataloging public T cell receptors could reveal signatures of past pathogen exposure. The study used immunosequencing to profile the T cell repertoires of some 600 subjects and linked those repertoires to cytomegalovirus serostatus. Along with the 666-subject first cohort, a separate validation cohort of over a hundred different subjects was used. To predict cytomegalovirus infection status, the study brought together high-throughput TCR immunosequencing, statistical association of individual TCRs with disease status, and machine learning. In a later analysis, previously published TCR beta repertoires from about 670 donors were re-analyzed and high-resolution HLA genotyping was added so that TCR occurrence patterns could be studied. In the later analysis, no new phenotypic data were used to find candidate immune exposures; instead, reliance was placed on TCR beta sequences and their occurrence across donors. To decide whether each TCR beta V gene segment behaved as functional or pseudogenic, an earlier analysis of some 600 of the donors relied on high-throughput TCR beta sequencing. Donor age, sex, ethnicity and CMV serostatus were collected together with the repertoire data. A later genetic analysis used genome-wide SNP genotypes for about 65% of the roughly 700 donors, treating that subset as a discovery cohort. Every repertoire in the discovery cohort had been generated on one and the same sequencing platform. HLA typing included class I and class II loci at four-digit resolution. Typing coverage varied by locus: roughly 629-640 donors for A, B, C, DRB1 and DQB1; roughly 560 for DQA1; more than 600 for DPA1; 400 to 480 for DPB1. Several DR-DQ haplotypes were handled as single units for association and clustering because linkage in the cohort was strong. Among about 410 genotyped donors of the cohort, an average of approximately 200,000 unique TCR beta nucleotide sequences was sequenced per donor, of which about 20% were non-productive. What the work shows at the level of the full study, not this receptor alone: Compared with equally common non-associated chains, HLA-associated TCR beta chains in a later analysis were more clonally expanded and had lower generation probabilities. According to a later analysis, TCR association rates differed among HLA loci, with DRB1 alleles showing the most associated TCRs and HLA-C alleles showing the fewest. In a later genetic analysis, fewer N-insertions in productive TCRs were reported among donors in an Asian-associated ancestry cluster than the roughly 640-donor mean. In vitro tests confirmed that a few of the cytomegalovirus-associated TCR beta chains recognize cytomegalovirus antigens. A further reported finding was that TCR beta sequences accurately predicted the HLA-A and HLA-B alleles for most subjects in the first cohort. Because counts were too low, seventeen rarely observed V segments, including chromosome 9 orphons, were excluded from the earlier analysis of 587 of the donors. The authors suggested that the approach could potentially be generalized to other disease states and immunological phenotypes. Most TCR sequences were observed very rarely across donors, whereas some public TCRs were present in many individuals. For the cohort, immune exposure information was limited to CMV serostatus. In this cohort, only TCR beta chains were sequenced, and detectable features were limited by the absence of alpha or paired-chain data. An earlier analysis of roughly 570 of the donors showed that most TCR beta V segments appeared in productive rearrangements either about 87% or about 30% of the time, which broadly matched IMGT annotations. A later analysis reported that several top co-occurrence clusters appeared linked to parvovirus B19, influenza, CMV and Epstein-Barr virus. A later analysis associated 16,951 TCR beta sequences with specific HLA alleles at a false discovery rate of 0.05. Because HLA typing was unavailable for some donors at each locus, only the typed subset was used in association tests. In both the original and validation cohorts, the classifier was reported to diagnose cytomegalovirus status with high specificity and sensitivity. Some IMGT-functional V segments, including TRBV6-2 and TRBV6-3, could not be distinguished by the 87-base-pair reads and were therefore excluded. The sequencing pipeline was judged likely to have produced a cluster of highly shared sequence variants as a technical artifact. A later analysis found that most CMV-associated TCR beta chains appeared HLA-restricted, with HLA associations seemingly driven largely by CMV exposure. Presence/absence analyses assumed roughly uniform sequencing depth across donors, an assumption that may not hold. Correlated functional status among segregating V segments might reflect linkage disequilibrium, but an unknown experimental factor could not be ruled out. The study listed 150 to 200 TCR beta chains as associated with cytomegalovirus. An association between a missense DCLRE1C variant and V-gene and J-gene trimming of TCR beta chains was found in a later genetic analysis and replicated in an independent cohort. When HLA alleles, especially DR and DQ, strongly co-occurred, TCR associations were difficult to assign to individual alleles.

Turning to this clone: The target of this receptor is not known.

V drops 0 bases and J drops 2 bases, leaving 11 bases in between. Spanning cysteine to phenylalanine, the CDR3 consists of 15 amino acids. The sequence is cut down to CDR3 DNA, 45 bases in frame from base 1. The germline V gene provides CDR1 LGHNA and CDR2 YSLEER. The cohort consisted of some 730 healthy bone marrow donors. At the time of sampling, every cohort member was nominally healthy, though immune exposures that went unrecorded were likely present. The donor tested CMV seronegative and was one of the 352 seronegative cohort members. A peripheral blood sample was provided by each donor, and peripheral blood mononuclear cells were used for TCR beta sequencing. Genomic DNA extraction from the blood cell samples was performed with the Qiagen DNeasy Blood Extraction Kit. Libraries came from the immunoSEQ multiplex PCR assay. A mixture of 60 forward primers for TCR Vbeta segments and 13 reverse primers for TCR Jbeta segments was used in the multiplex PCR. A multiplex PCR assay on genomic DNA amplified the CDR3 region of rearranged TCR beta genes. The Illumina HiSeq System was used to sequence the amplified TCR beta libraries as 87-base-pair reads. In the authors' own workflow: Across the 500 to 700 repertoires, a later analysis counted tens of millions of unique TCR beta chains, roughly 11 million of which were shared by at least two donors. To remove PCR and sequencing errors, raw reads were error-corrected and collapsed into unique sequences using a nearest-neighbor algorithm that merged closely related sequences. To assign V, D and J gene segments, CDR3 sequences were aligned to IMGT reference sequences. For a sequence to be retained, a match of at least six nucleotides was required to both a V gene segment and a J gene segment. Rearrangements were called productive when the CDR3 lacked stop codons and stayed in frame with V and J; all others were non-productive. CDR3 was defined by IMGT convention, running from the second conserved V-encoded cysteine to the conserved J-encoded phenylalanine. The earlier analysis of about 610 of the donors excluded any sequence lacking an unambiguous match to a single V gene segment. An earlier analysis of fewer than 750 of the donors called V segments functional above 56.7% productive rearrangements and segregating when the between-donor standard deviation exceeded 5%. A statistical classification framework was built for diagnosing cytomegalovirus status from the catalog of TCR beta chain sequences. A later analysis assigned V and J genes by comparing TCR nucleotide sequences with IMGT/GENE-DB human TR gene sequences. Using the TCRdist pipeline, a later analysis assigned CDR3 sequences along with most-parsimonious VDJ recombination scenarios. In a later analysis, every TCR beta chain was defined by the combination of its CDR3 amino acid sequence and its V-gene family, and reads without a unique V-gene family were dropped. A later analysis removed several hundred highly shared, low-generation-probability nucleotide sequences to deal with suspected cross-contamination and a sequencing artifact. For each public chain, a later analysis derived a clonal expansion index from normalized ranks of inferred template counts within each repertoire. In a later analysis, generation probabilities were computed using a VDJ recombination model fitted to out-of-frame rearrangements, and the results were checked against IGoR. A later analysis scored TCR-TCR, TCR-HLA and TCR-CMV co-occurrence with hypergeometric tests, applying a repertoire-size bias correction to TCR pairs. False discovery rates were estimated in a later analysis by permuting HLA or CMV assignments 20 times. In a later analysis, co-occurring TCRs were grouped using DBSCAN, and TCRdist sequence similarity was added for clustering within HLA-allele-positive subsets. For co-occurrence clustering, repertoires with fewer than 30,000 or more than 120,000 public chains were excluded, along with 5 or 6 repertoires with anomalous nucleotide sharing. The table was pulled from immuneACCESS by TCRdb, which kept in-frame rearrangements only. Such tables lose some clones; where checked, under half of the loss comes from unresolved V genes, and the rest has no known cause. Clonal size and the V and J genes are those of that table, whereas D and trimming came from the DNA. The table for this sample shows about 43,000 clones. Under 2% of the sample comes from the top ten.

Recombination joined TRBV4-3 with TRBJ2-7; a tentative D call is TRBD2 (6 bases match). Sequencing was done on a sample of PBMCs. The sequence derives from a woman aged 25 to 39 in good health and CMV-seronegative. CDR3 reads: CASSQEGGLTYEQYF. Read as DNA, the sequence is TGCGCCAGCAGCCAAGAAGGCGGACTAACCTACGAGCAGTACTTC.